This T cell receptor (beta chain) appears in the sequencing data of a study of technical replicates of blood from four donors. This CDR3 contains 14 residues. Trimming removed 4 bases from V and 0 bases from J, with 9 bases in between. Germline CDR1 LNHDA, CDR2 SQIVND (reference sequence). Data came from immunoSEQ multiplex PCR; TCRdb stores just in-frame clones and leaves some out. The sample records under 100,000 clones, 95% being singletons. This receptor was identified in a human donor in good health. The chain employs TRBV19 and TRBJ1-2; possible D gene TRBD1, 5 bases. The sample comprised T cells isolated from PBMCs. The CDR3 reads CASSTDTPNYGYTF. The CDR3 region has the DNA TGTGCCAGTAGTACGGACACACCTAACTATGGCTACACCTTC.